Following are 29 T cell receptor beta chains from one sample sequenced in a study of OX40 agonist ivuxolimab in advanced cancers. Generated by immunoSEQ multiplex PCR, the TCRdb table keeps only in-frame clones and is missing some. Among 70,000 to 85,000 clones listed, approximately 95% were seen once. The sample in question was CD4+ or CD8+ T cells sorted from blood, obtained in a trial of the OX40 agonist ivuxolimab. These receptors were taken from an adult with an advanced solid tumor such as melanoma, head and neck, liver or kidney cancer.

This rearrangement joins TRBV7-9 to TRBJ2-6; the match to TRBD1 covers 7 bases. Per germline, CDR1 SEHNR and CDR2 FQNEAQ (reference sequence). The length of the CDR3 is 19 residues. V lost 1 base and J lost 0; bases outside the gene matches: 9. As DNA, the CDR3 is TGTGCCAGCAGCTTAGTGACAGGGCCCCCCGACTCTGGGGCCAACGTCCTGACTTTC. This codes for CASSLVTGPPDSGANVLTF.

This chain connects TRBV7-9 to TRBJ2-1, with D tentatively TRBD2 (6 bases). The germline CDR1 and CDR2 sequences are SEHNR and FQNEAQ (reference sequence). CDR3 length: 14 amino acids. V was shortened by 7 bases and J by 0 bases, with 10 bases between the two germline ends. The CDR3 DNA is TGTGCCAGCATCGGGGGAAGCTCCTACAATGAGCAGTTCTTC. Protein product: CASIGGSSYNEQFF.

This chain joins TRBV27 and TRBJ2-7; possibly TRBD2 for D (5 bases). This CDR3 region has 14 residues. The germline V gene encodes CDR1 MNHEY and CDR2 SMNVEV (reference sequence). Trimming cost V 3 bases and J 0 bases, with 9 bases left between them. In DNA, the CDR3 is TGTGCCAGCAGTTTTAGCGTTAGCTCCTACGAGCAGTACTTC. Translated, it gives CASSFSVSSYEQYF.

This chain's CDR3 is CASSVGSGILNGYTF. The CDR3 DNA is TGTGCCAGCAGCGTTGGATCAGGGATACTTAATGGCTACACCTTC. The chain couples TRBV9 to TRBJ1-2, with D tentatively TRBD1 (5 bases). This CDR3 is 15 amino acids long. Germline loops: CDR1 SGDLS, CDR2 YYNGEE. V was trimmed by 2 bases and J by 6 bases, leaving 17 bases between them.

The V and J genes are TRBV27 and TRBJ2-1; D is possibly TRBD2 (5 bases). Germline V lookup: CDR1 MNHEY, CDR2 SMNVEV (reference sequence). V was trimmed by 2 bases and J by 5 bases, leaving 10 bases between them. This CDR3 spans 14 amino acids. CDR3: CASSLNTGNNEQFF. CDR3 DNA sequence: TGTGCCAGCAGTTTAAATACGGGGAACAATGAGCAGTTCTTC.

This rearrangement joins TRBV6-5 to TRBJ1-4; 8 bases map to TRBD1. CDR3 size: 13 residues. After removal of 7 bases from V and 8 bases from J, the junction contained 6 bases not matched to a gene. Germline-derived CDR1 and CDR2 are MNHEY and SVGAGI. CDR3 amino acids: CASMDREREKLFF. The CDR3 DNA reads as TGTGCCAGCATGGACAGGGAGCGCGAAAAACTGTTTTTT.

V usage is TRBV19 and J usage is TRBJ1-2; D remains ambiguous. CDR1 LNHDA and CDR2 SQIVND come from the germline V gene (reference sequence). V was clipped by 1 base and J by 1 base, with 7 bases between them. The length of the CDR3 is 14 residues. For the CDR3, the DNA is TGTGCCAGTAGTATAGTTCACAGTAACTATGGCTACACCTTC. It encodes CASSIVHSNYGYTF.

The V and J genes are TRBV11-2 and TRBJ1-1, with unresolved D. Trimming removed 2 bases at V and 6 bases at J, with 19 bases between. The CDR3 has 16 residues. In germline, CDR1 is SGHAT, CDR2 FQNNGV. The CDR3 nucleotides read TGTGCCAGCAGCTTAAGGATACGCATGGGCCGCCCTGAAGCTTTCTTT. It yields the protein CASSLRIRMGRPEAFF. The variable domain in full, completed from reference TRBV11-2 and TRBJ1-1, reads EAGVAQSPRYKIIEKRQSVAFWCNPISGHATLYWYQQILGQGPKLLIQFQNNGVVDDSQLPKDRFSAERLKGVDSTLKIQPAKLEDSAVYLCASSLRIRMGRPEAFFGQGTRLTVV.

V usage is TRBV7-6 and J usage is TRBJ2-7; 9 bases match TRBD1. This CDR3 is 14 amino acids long. J was trimmed by 1 base and V by 6 bases; bases with no gene match: 4. From germline, CDR1 is SGHVS and CDR2 FNYEAQ. The CDR3 spells CASRAGTGSYEQYF. DNA of the CDR3: TGTGCCAGCAGGGCCGGGACAGGGTCCTACGAGCAGTACTTC. The variable domain in full, with the rest retrieved from reference TRBV7-6 and TRBJ2-7, is GAGVSQSPRYKVTKRGQDVALRCDPISGHVSLYWYRQALGQGPEFLTYFNYEAQQDKSGLPNDRFSAERPEGSISTLTIQRTEQRDSAMYRCASRAGTGSYEQYFGPGTRLTVT.

This chain uses TRBV5-1 with TRBJ2-5; TRBD2 might be the D (5 bases). The CDR3 extends over 13 amino acids. Trimming took 2 bases from V and 1 from J, leaving 6 bases between them. Per the germline V gene, CDR1 is SGHRS and CDR2 is YFSETQ. The CDR3 coding sequence is TGCGCCAGCAGCTTAGGGAGCCAAGAGACCCAGTACTTC. It encodes CASSLGSQETQYF.

The chain is built from TRBV14 and TRBJ1-1; D gene uncertain. The germline gives CDR1 SGHDN, CDR2 FVKESK. The V end lost 6 bases, the J end lost 4 bases, and 15 bases lay between the germline ends. The CDR3 is 14 residues long. The CDR3 spells CASREEGLGTEAFF. In DNA form, the CDR3 reads TGTGCCAGCAGGGAAGAAGGATTGGGCACTGAAGCTTTCTTT.

V usage is TRBV5-4 and J usage is TRBJ1-3; 11 bases line up with TRBD1. The trim removed 2 bases at V and 0 bases at J, leaving 1 base unmatched. CDR1 is SGHNT, CDR2 YYREEE, per germline (reference sequence). The CDR3 has 16 residues. The CDR3 DNA follows: TGTGCCAGCAGCTTAGGGACAGGGGGCTCTGGAAACACCATATATTTT. It is translated as CASSLGTGGSGNTIYF. The full variable domain, completed using reference TRBV5-4 and TRBJ1-3, is ETGVTQSPTHLIKTRGQQVTLRCSSQSGHNTVSWYQQALGQGPQFIFQYYREEENGRGNFPPRFSGLQFPNYSSELNVNALELDDSALYLCASSLGTGGSGNTIYFGEGSWLTVV.

This clone was counted once. The rearrangement joins TRBV27 to TRBJ2-7; D possibly matches TRBD1 or TRBD2 (5 bases each). V lost 2 bases, J lost 4 bases, and 12 bases lay in between. CDR3 length equals 14 residues. The germline V gene has CDR1 MNHEY and CDR2 SMNVEV (reference sequence). CDR3 region: CASSLRDASYEQYF. In DNA, the CDR3 is TGTGCCAGCAGTTTACGGGACGCGAGTTACGAGCAGTACTTC.

The rearrangement uses TRBV5-6 and TRBJ2-7; 7 nucleotides align to TRBD2. This CDR3 contains 15 residues. V lost 2 bases and J lost 2; bases outside the gene matches: 7. Germline V gene lookup returns CDR1 SGHDT and CDR2 YYEEEE. The CDR3 DNA reads as TGTGCCAGCAGCTTCACTAGCGCCCCTACCTACGAGCAGTACTTC. This encodes CASSFTSAPTYEQYF.

J is TRBJ1-5 and V is TRBV27; D perhaps matches TRBD1 (5 bases). Germline V gene sequence: CDR1 MNHEY, CDR2 SMNVEV (reference sequence). The CDR3 contains 13 residues. V lost 0 bases, J lost 8 bases, and 8 bases lay in between. CDR3 residues: CASSLSPGEPQHF. CDR3 nucleotide sequence: TGTGCCAGCAGTTTATCGCCGGGGGAGCCCCAGCATTTT.

This rearrangement joins TRBV6-1 to TRBJ1-6; 8 nucleotides line up with TRBD1. The V gene's germline CDR1 is MNHNS and CDR2 SASEGT. With V trimmed by 4 bases and J by 5 bases, 7 bases remained unmatched. This CDR3 is 16 amino acids long. CDR3 nucleotide sequence: TGTGCCAGCAGTGGCTTCGTGGGACAGGATAATTCACCCCTCCACTTT. Translating gives CASSGFVGQDNSPLHF.

CDR3 nucleotides: TGTGCCACCAGCCCCCAGCACCCTTACGAGCAGTACTTC. This translates into CATSPQHPYEQYF. This chain uses TRBV15 with TRBJ2-7; D call uncertain. Trimming cost V 5 bases and J 4 bases, with 12 bases left between them. This CDR3 comprises 13 residues. Looked up from germline, CDR1 is LNHNV and CDR2 is YYDKDF (reference sequence).

CDR3 region: CASSLLGTGVTEAFF. CDR3 DNA sequence: TGTGCCAGCAGTTTACTGGGGACAGGGGTGACTGAAGCTTTCTTT. The chain recombines TRBV28 with TRBJ1-1, with 10 bases aligning to TRBD1. The CDR3 contains 15 residues. Per the germline V gene, CDR1 is MDHEN and CDR2 is SYDVKM. The V gene end was trimmed by 2 bases and the J gene end by 5 bases; junction bases not matched to a gene: 5.

The rearrangement uses TRBV5-6 and TRBJ1-5; D is unresolved. The CDR3 totals 12 residues. V lost 2 bases and J lost 5, with 5 bases in between. Germline values: CDR1 SGHDT, CDR2 YYEEEE. The CDR3 region has the DNA TGTGCCAGCAGCTTAGGAGATCAGCCCCAGCATTTT. It is translated as CASSLGDQPQHF.

The chain recombines TRBV7-9 with TRBJ2-7; D not resolved. Germline V lookup: CDR1 SEHNR, CDR2 FQNEAQ (reference sequence). V lost 4 bases, J lost 4 bases, and 11 bases lay in between. The CDR3 loop spans 13 amino acids. DNA for the CDR3: TGTGCCAGCAGCTGGGGTAGTCAGTACGAGCAGTACTTC. It translates to CASSWGSQYEQYF.

In nucleotides, the CDR3 is TGTGCCAGCAGCTTAGATGGGCGGGAGGGCCCCAATACGCAGTATTTT. Its translation: CASSLDGREGPNTQYF. V gene TRBV7-9 combines with J gene TRBJ2-3; 9 bases are shared with TRBD2. The CDR3 is 16 residues long. The trim removed 1 base at V and 7 bases at J, leaving 9 bases unmatched. Germline loops: CDR1 SEHNR, CDR2 FQNEAQ (reference sequence).

This sequence joins TRBV5-1 and TRBJ2-3; 7 bases align to TRBD2. Germline V lookup: CDR1 SGHRS, CDR2 YFSETQ. The length of the CDR3 is 14 residues. V lost 2 bases to trimming and J lost 4 bases; unmatched junction nucleotides: 4. As DNA, the CDR3 is TGCGCCAGCAGCTTTTTTGGGGGGGCAGATACGCAGTATTTT. Its translation: CASSFFGGADTQYF.

The sample holds a few counts of this clone. The chain is built from TRBV5-6 and TRBJ2-7; possible D gene TRBD2, 5 bases. The germline CDR1 and CDR2 sequences are SGHDT and YYEEEE. This CDR3 contains 17 residues. V lost 3 bases to trimming and J lost 4 bases, with 23 bases between them. This chain's CDR3 is CASSSTEVLGSMYEQYF. The CDR3 DNA reads TGTGCCAGCAGCTCCACGGAGGTGTTGGGCAGCATGTACGAGCAGTACTTC.

V gene TRBV2 combines with J gene TRBJ1-5; D is ambiguous. This CDR3 spans 15 amino acids. Germline assignment: CDR1 SNHLY and CDR2 FYNNEI. Trimming took 3 bases from V and 0 from J, leaving 9 bases between them. The CDR3 is CASSESAYSNQPQHF. CDR3 sequence (DNA): TGTGCCAGCAGTGAGTCCGCGTATAGCAATCAGCCCCAGCATTTT.

The DNA for the CDR3 is TGCGCCAGCAGTGAGTCGGCAGGGTTCACTGAAGCTTTCTTT. It translates to CASSESAGFTEAFF. This rearrangement joins TRBV10-2 to TRBJ1-1; possible D gene TRBD1, 5 bases. Germline lookup yields CDR1 WSHSY and CDR2 SAAADI. V lost 0 bases and J 4 bases, leaving 9 bases between the germline ends. The CDR3 sequence is 14 residues long.

V gene TRBV6-6 combines with J gene TRBJ2-1; no clear D. The germline V gene has CDR1 MNHNY and CDR2 SVGAGI (reference sequence). Trimming cost V 0 bases and J 6 bases, with 12 bases left between them. The CDR3 is 15 residues long. Here the CDR3 DNA reads TGTGCCAGCAGTTACTCTAAAGGACCTGTCAATGAGCAGTTCTTC. It yields the protein CASSYSKGPVNEQFF.

The chain uses TRBV5-4 and TRBJ2-1, with D possibly TRBD2 on 6 matching bases. The V and J ends lost 2 bases and 3 bases respectively, with 12 bases between them. The CDR3 consists of 15 residues. Per the germline V gene, CDR1 is SGHNT and CDR2 is YYREEE (reference sequence). CDR3 region: CASSFTGTYYNEQFF. Here the CDR3 DNA reads TGTGCCAGCAGCTTTACCGGGACTTACTACAATGAGCAGTTCTTC.

This chain links TRBV9 with TRBJ2-7; 9 bases are shared with TRBD2. The CDR3 spans 15 residues. V trimming: 2 bases; J trimming: 2 bases; junction bases outside the gene matches: 5. The germline gives CDR1 SGDLS, CDR2 YYNGEE. The CDR3 DNA reads TGTGCCAGCAGCGTTTATACTAGCGGGCCCTACGAGCAGTACTTC. Translated, it gives CASSVYTSGPYEQYF.

CDR3 region: CAWSSSGSTGYNEQFF. CDR3 in DNA: TGTGCCTGGAGCTCTAGCGGGAGTACTGGCTACAATGAGCAGTTCTTC. This chain connects TRBV30 to TRBJ2-1, with 10 bases aligning to TRBD2. CDR1 is GTSNPN and CDR2 is SVGIG in the germline V gene (reference sequence). J lost 3 bases, V lost 3 bases, and 8 bases had no gene match. CDR3 length: 16 amino acids.